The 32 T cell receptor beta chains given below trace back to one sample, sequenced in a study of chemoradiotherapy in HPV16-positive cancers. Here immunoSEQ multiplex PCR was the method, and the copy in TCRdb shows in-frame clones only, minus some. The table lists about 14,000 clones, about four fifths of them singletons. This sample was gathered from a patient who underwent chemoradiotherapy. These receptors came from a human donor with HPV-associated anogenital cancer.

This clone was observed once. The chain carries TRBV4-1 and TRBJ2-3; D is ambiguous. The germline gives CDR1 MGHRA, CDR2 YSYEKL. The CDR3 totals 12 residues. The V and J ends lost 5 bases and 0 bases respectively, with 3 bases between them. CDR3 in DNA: TGCGCCAGCAGCGGAAGCACAGATACGCAGTATTTT. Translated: CASSGSTDTQYF.

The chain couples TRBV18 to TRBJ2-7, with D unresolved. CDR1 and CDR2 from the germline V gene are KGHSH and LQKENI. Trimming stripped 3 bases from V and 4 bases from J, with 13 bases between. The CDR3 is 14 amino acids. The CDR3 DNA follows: TGTGCCAGCTCACCCTCGGGCCCTGGTTACGAGCAGTACTTC. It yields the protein CASSPSGPGYEQYF.

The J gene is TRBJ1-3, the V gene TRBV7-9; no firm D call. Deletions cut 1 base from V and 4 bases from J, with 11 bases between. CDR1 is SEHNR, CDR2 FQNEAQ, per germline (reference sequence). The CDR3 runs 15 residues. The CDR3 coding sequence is TGTGCCAGCAGCTTAGGAGGACTGGTCGGAAACACCATATATTTT. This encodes CASSLGGLVGNTIYF. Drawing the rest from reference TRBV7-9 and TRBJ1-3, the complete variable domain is DTGVSQNPRHKITKRGQNVTFRCDPISEHNRLYWYRQTLGQGPEFLTYFQNEAQLEKSRLLSDRFSAERPKGSFSTLEIQRTEQGDSAMYLCASSLGGLVGNTIYFGEGSWLTVV.

The CDR3 DNA reads as TGTGCCAGCAGTTATACAGGGGTTGGGGATCAGCCCCAGCATTTT. Translation: CASSYTGVGDQPQHF. The chain joins TRBV27 to TRBJ1-5; 7 nucleotides match TRBD1. CDR3 length equals 15 residues. The germline V gene encodes CDR1 MNHEY and CDR2 SMNVEV (reference sequence). V trimming: 4 bases; J trimming: 5 bases; junction bases outside the gene matches: 8.

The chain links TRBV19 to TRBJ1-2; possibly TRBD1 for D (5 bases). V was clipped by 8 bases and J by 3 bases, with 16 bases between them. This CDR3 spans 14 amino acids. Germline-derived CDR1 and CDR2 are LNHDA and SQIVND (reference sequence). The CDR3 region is CASRPRGGHYGYTF. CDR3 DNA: TGTGCCAGTCGGCCTCGGGGGGGACACTATGGCTACACCTTC. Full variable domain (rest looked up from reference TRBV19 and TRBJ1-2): DGGITQSPKYLFRKEGQNVTLSCEQNLNHDAMYWYRQDPGQGLRLIYYSQIVNDFQKGDIAEGYSVSREKKESFPLTVTSAQKNPTAFYLCASRPRGGHYGYTFGSGTRLTVV.

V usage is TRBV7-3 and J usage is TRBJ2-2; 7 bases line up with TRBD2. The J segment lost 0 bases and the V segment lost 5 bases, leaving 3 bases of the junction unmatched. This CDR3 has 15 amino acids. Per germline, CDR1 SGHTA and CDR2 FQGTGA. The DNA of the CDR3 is TGTGCCAGCAGCCCCCTAGCGGCGAACACCGGGGAGCTGTTTTTT. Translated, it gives CASSPLAANTGELFF.

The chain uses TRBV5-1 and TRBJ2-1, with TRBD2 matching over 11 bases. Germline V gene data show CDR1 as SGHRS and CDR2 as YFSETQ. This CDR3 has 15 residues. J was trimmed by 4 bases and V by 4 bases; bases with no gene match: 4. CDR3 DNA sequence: TGCGCCAGCAGCCCACTAGCGGGAGAATACAATGAGCAGTTCTTC. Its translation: CASSPLAGEYNEQFF.

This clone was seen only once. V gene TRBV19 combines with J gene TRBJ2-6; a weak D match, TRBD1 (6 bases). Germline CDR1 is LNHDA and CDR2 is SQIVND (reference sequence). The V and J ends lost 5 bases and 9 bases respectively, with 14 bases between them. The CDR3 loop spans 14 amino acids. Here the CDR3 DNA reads TGTGCCAGTAGTCCCACATGGACAGACAACGTCCTGACTTTC. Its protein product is CASSPTWTDNVLTF.

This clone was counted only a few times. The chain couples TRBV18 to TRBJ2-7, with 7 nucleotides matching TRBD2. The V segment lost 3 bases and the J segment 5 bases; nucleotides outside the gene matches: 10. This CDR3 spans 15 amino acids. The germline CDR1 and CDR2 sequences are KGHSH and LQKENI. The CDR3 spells CASSPPSGVGDEQYF. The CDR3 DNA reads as TGTGCCAGCTCACCTCCCAGCGGGGTTGGGGACGAGCAGTACTTC.

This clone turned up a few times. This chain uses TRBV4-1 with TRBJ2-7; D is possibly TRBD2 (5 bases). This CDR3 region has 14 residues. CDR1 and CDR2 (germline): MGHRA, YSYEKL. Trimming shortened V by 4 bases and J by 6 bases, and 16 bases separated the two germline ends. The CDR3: CASSRGDIPAEQYF. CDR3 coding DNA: TGCGCCAGCAGCCGGGGAGACATCCCTGCCGAGCAGTACTTC.

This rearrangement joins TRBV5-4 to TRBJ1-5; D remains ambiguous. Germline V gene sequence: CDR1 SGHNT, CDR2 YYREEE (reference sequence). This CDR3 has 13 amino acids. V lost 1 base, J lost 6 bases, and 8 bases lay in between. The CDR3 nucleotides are TGTGCCAGCAGCTTGTTTGGCACTCAGCCCCAGCATTTT. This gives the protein CASSLFGTQPQHF.

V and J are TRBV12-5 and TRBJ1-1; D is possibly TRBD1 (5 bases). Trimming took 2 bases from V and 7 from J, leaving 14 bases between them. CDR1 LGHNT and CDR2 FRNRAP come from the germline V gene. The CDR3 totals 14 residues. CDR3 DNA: TGTGCTAGTGGTTTGTACGGGGCACAAATTGAAGCTTTCTTT. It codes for CASGLYGAQIEAFF.

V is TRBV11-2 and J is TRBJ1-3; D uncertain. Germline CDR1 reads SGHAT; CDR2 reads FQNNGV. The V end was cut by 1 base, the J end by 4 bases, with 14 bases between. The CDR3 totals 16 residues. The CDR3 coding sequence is TGTGCCAGCAGCTTAGTGCGCGGGAGATCCGGAAACACCATATATTTT. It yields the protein CASSLVRGRSGNTIYF.

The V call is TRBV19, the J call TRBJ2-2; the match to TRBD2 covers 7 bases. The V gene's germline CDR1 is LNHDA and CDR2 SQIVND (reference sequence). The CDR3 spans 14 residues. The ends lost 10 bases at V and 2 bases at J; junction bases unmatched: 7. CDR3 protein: CATVSGVNTGELFF. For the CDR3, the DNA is TGTGCCACTGTCAGCGGGGTTAACACCGGGGAGCTGTTTTTT.

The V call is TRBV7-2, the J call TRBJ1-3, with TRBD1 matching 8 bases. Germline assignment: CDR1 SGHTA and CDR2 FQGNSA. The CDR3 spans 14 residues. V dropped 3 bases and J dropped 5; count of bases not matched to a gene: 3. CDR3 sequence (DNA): TGTGCCAGCAGCTTCGACAGGGGACGAAACACCATATATTTT. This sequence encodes CASSFDRGRNTIYF.

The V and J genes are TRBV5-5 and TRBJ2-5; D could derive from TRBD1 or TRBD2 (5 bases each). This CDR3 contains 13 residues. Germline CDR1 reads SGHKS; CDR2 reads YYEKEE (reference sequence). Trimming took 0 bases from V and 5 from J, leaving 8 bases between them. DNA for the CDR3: TGTGCCAGCAGCTTGGGGGGCGGGGAGACCCAGTACTTC. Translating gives CASSLGGGETQYF.

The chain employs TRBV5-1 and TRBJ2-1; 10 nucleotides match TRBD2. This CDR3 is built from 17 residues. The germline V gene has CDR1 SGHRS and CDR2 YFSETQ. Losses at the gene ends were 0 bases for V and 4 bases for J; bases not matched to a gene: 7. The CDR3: CASSLAGIAGGYNEQFF. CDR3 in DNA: TGCGCCAGCAGCTTGGCGGGAATAGCGGGAGGTTACAATGAGCAGTTCTTC.

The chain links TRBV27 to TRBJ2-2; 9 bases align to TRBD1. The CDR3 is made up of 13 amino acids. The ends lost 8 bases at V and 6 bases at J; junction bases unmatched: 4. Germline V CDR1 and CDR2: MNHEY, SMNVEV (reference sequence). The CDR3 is CASGQGIAGELFF. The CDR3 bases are TGTGCCAGCGGACAGGGGATCGCCGGGGAGCTGTTTTTT.

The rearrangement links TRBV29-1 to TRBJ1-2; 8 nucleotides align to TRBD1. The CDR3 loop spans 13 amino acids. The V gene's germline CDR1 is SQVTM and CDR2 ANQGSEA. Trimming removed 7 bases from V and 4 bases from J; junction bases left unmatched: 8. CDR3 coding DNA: TGCAGCGGACGGACAGGGAACAGCTATGGCTACACCTTC. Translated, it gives CSGRTGNSYGYTF. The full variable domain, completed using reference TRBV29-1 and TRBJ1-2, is SAVISQKPSRDICQRGTSLTIQCQVDSQVTMMFWYRQQPGQSLTLIATANQGSEATYESGFVIDKFPISRPNLTFSTLTVSNMSPEDSSIYLCSGRTGNSYGYTFGSGTRLTVV.

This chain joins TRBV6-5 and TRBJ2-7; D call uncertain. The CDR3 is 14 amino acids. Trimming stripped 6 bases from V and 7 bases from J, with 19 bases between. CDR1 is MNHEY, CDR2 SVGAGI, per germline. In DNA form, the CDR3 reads TGTGCCAGCAGCTTAATGGGGAACGCTAGGGAGCAGTACTTC. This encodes CASSLMGNAREQYF.

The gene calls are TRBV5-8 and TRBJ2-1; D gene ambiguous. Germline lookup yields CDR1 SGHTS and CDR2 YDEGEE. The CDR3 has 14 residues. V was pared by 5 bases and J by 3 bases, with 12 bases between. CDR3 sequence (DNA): TGTGCCAGCAGGAGAATTATGGGCTACAATGAGCAGTTCTTC. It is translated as CASRRIMGYNEQFF.

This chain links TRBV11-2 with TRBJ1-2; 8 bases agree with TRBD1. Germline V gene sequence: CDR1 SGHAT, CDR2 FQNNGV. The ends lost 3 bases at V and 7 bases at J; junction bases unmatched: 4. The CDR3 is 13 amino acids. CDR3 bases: TGTGCCAGCAGCTTCAGGGGGCAAGGTGGCTACACCTTC. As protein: CASSFRGQGGYTF.

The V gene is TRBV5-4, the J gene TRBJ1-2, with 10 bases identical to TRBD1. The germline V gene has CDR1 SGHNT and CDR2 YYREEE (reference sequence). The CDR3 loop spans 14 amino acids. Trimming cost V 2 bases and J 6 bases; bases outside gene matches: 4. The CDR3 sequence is CASSFGQGENGYTF. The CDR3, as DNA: TGTGCCAGCAGCTTTGGACAGGGGGAAAATGGCTACACCTTC.

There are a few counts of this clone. CDR3 protein: CASSELDRGNQPQHF. The CDR3 nucleotides are TGTGCCAGCTCAGAATTGGACAGGGGCAATCAGCCCCAGCATTTT. The chain carries TRBV18 and TRBJ1-5, with 8 bases fitting TRBD1. V was clipped by 5 bases and J by 2 bases; unmatched bases: 5. This CDR3 region has 15 residues. Germline V gives CDR1 KGHSH, CDR2 LQKENI.

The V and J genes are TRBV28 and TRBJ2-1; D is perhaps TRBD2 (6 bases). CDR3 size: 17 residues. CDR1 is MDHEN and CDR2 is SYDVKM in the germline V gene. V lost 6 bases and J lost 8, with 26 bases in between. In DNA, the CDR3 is TGTGCCAGCAGAGACGGGAGCCCAAAAGGGCCATCCCATGAGCAGTTCTTC. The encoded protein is CASRDGSPKGPSHEQFF.

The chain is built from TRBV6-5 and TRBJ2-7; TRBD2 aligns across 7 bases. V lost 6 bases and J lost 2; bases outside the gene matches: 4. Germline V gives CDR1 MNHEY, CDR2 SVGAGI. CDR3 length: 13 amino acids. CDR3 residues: CASRREWAYEQYF. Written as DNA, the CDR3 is TGTGCCAGCAGGCGGGAGTGGGCCTACGAGCAGTACTTC.

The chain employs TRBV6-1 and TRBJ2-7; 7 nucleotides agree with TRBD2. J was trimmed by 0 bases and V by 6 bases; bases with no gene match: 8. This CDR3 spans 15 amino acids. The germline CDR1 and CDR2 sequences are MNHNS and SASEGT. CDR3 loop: CASSAPGGLSYEQYF. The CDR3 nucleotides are TGTGCCAGCAGCGCTCCGGGGGGTCTCTCCTACGAGCAGTACTTC.

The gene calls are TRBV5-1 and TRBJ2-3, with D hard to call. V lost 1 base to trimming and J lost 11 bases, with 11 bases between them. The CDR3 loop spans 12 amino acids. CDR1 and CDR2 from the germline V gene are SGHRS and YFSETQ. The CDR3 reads CASSLSVERQYF. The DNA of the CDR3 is TGCGCCAGCAGCTTGTCCGTAGAAAGGCAGTATTTT.

In DNA, the CDR3 is TGTGCCAGCAGCCCCAATCCCTACGAGCAGTACTTC. This gives the protein CASSPNPYEQYF. V gene TRBV7-2 combines with J gene TRBJ2-7, with D uncertain. V shed 5 bases and J shed 2 bases, with 7 bases lying between them. CDR1 and CDR2 from the germline V gene are SGHTA and FQGNSA. The CDR3 extends over 12 amino acids.

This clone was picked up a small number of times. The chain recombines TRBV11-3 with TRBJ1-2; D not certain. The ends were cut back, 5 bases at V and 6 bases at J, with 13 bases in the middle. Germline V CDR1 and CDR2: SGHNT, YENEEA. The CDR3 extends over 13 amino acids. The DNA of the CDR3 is TGTGCCAGCAGCCAGGACGGGTGGAATGGCTACACCTTC. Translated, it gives CASSQDGWNGYTF.

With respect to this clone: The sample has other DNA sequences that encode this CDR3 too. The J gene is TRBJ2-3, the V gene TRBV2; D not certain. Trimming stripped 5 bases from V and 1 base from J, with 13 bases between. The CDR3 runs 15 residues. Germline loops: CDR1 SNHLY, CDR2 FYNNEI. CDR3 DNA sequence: TGTGCCAGCAGTCGAAGTGTACGTGGCACAGATACGCAGTATTTT. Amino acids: CASSRSVRGTDTQYF.

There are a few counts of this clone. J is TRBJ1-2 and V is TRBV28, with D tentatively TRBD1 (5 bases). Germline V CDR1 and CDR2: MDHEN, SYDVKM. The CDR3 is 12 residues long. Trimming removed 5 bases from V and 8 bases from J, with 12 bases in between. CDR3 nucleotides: TGTGCCAGCAGTCCCCAGGGCGGAGGCTACACCTTC. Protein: CASSPQGGGYTF.